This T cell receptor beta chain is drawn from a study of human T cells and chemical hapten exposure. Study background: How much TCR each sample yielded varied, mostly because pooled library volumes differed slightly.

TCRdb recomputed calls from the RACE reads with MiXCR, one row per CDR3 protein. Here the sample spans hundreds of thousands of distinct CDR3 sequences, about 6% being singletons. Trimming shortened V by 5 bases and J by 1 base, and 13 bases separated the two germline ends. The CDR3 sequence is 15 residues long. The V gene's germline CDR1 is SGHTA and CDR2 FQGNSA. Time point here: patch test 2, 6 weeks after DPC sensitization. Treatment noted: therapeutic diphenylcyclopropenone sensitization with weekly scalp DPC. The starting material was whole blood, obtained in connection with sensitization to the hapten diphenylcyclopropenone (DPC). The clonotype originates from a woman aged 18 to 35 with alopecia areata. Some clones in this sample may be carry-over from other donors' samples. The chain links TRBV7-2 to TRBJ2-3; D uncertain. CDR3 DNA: TGTGCCAGCAGCGTACGAGATAGAGGCACAGATACGCAGTATTTT. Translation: CASSVRDRGTDTQYF. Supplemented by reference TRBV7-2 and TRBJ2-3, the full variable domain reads GAGVSQSPSNKVTEKGKDVELRCDPISGHTALYWYRQSLGQGLEFLIYFQGNSAPDKSGLPSDRFSAERTGGSVSTLTIQRTQQEDSAVYLCASSVRDRGTDTQYFGPGTRLTVL.